The 3 T cell receptor beta chains below come from one sample, sequenced in a study of blood T cell repertoires in COVID-19. Sequenced by immunoSEQ multiplex PCR; TCRdb stores in-frame clones only, minus some. Here the sample spans a few hundred thousand clones, roughly nine tenths being singletons. Material: peripheral blood. The receptors here all came from a man aged 60-69 years with acute or convalescent COVID-19.

This chain uses TRBV29-1 with TRBJ1-4; D remains unclear. This CDR3 has 12 residues. Per the germline V gene, CDR1 is SQVTM and CDR2 is ANQGSEA. V lost 3 bases, J lost 5 bases, and 7 bases lay in between. This CDR3 is CSVDAGNEKLFF. The CDR3 DNA sequence: TGCAGCGTTGATGCCGGGAATGAAAAACTGTTTTTT.

The chain is built from TRBV7-2 and TRBJ2-7; weak D call: TRBD1 (6 bases). Looked up from germline, CDR1 is SGHTA and CDR2 is FQGNSA. The CDR3 runs 14 residues. Trimming shortened V by 2 bases and J by 6 bases, and 14 bases separated the two germline ends. The CDR3 DNA is TGTGCCAGCAGCTTATCCAGGGGCACCGGCGAGCAGTACTTC. Translating gives CASSLSRGTGEQYF. The full variable domain, completed using reference TRBV7-2 and TRBJ2-7, is GAGVSQSPSNKVTEKGKDVELRCDPISGHTALYWYRQSLGQGLEFLIYFQGNSAPDKSGLPSDRFSAERTGGSVSTLTIQRTQQEDSAVYLCASSLSRGTGEQYFGPGTRLTVT.

The chain carries TRBV10-2 and TRBJ2-5; D uncertain. This CDR3 contains 16 residues. V lost 5 bases to trimming and J lost 1 base, with 17 bases between them. Germline CDR1 reads WSHSY; CDR2 reads SAAADI. The CDR3 sequence: CASSLGLSGTQETQYF. CDR3 in DNA: TGCGCCAGCAGTCTGGGCCTCTCAGGTACCCAAGAGACCCAGTACTTC.